The rows below give T cell receptor beta chains drawn from one sample of a study of T-cell reconstitution after alpha-beta-depleted transplantation in children. TCRdb re-analysed the PCR reads in MiXCR, keeping a single row per CDR3 protein. The data show around 200,000 distinct CDR3 sequences, with 7.5% to 9.5% seen just once and under 40% held by the top ten. The sequenced sample was PBMCs, mostly from graft donor cells, obtained 360 days after TCRalphabeta/CD19-depleted stem cell transplant. The source of these receptors is a male patient aged 2-15 years who had a stem cell transplant for acute myeloid leukemia, so the T cells may come from the graft donor. The CDR3 runs from the conserved cysteine through the conserved F or W. A D gene is named only where the DNA matches it firmly. Some rows mark clone size as missing; the rest say once, few, many or name a class of expanded clone.

V gene: TRBV12-3/TRBV12-4
D gene: TRBD2
clone size: NA
J gene: TRBJ2-1
CDR3 protein: CASTRQVAGGVEQFF
CDR3 DNA: TGTGCCAGCACCCGCCAAGTAGCGGGAGGGGTTGAGCAGTTCTTC

V gene: TRBV9
D gene: NA
clone size: many
J gene: TRBJ1-5
CDR3 protein: CASSVGAGMNQPQHF
CDR3 DNA: TGTGCCAGCAGCGTTGGGGCAGGGATGAATCAGCCCCAGCATTTT

V gene: TRBV12-3/TRBV12-4
D gene: NA
clone size: many
J gene: TRBJ1-4
CDR3 protein: CASSVPGGEGKLFF
CDR3 DNA: TGTGCCAGCAGTGTACCCGGAGGCGAGGGGAAACTGTTTTTT

V gene: TRBV28
D gene: TRBD1
clone size: NA
J gene: TRBJ1-1
CDR3 protein: CASNLGQGEAFF
CDR3 DNA: TGTGCCAGCAACCTAGGACAGGGTGAAGCTTTCTTT

V gene: TRBV5-1
D gene: NA
clone size: few
J gene: TRBJ2-2
CDR3 protein: CASSFRGRTGELFF
CDR3 DNA: TGCGCCAGCAGCTTCCGGGGGAGGACCGGGGAGCTGTTTTTT

V gene: TRBV6-5
D gene: NA
clone size: many
J gene: TRBJ1-1
CDR3 protein: CASRVRTYETEAFF
CDR3 DNA: TGTGCCAGCAGGGTTCGGACATACGAAACTGAAGCTTTCTTT

V gene: TRBV10-3
D gene: NA
clone size: NA
J gene: TRBJ2-7
CDR3 protein: CAISESTGAVNHEQYF
CDR3 DNA: TGTGCCATCAGTGAGTCGACGGGGGCCGTGAACCACGAGCAGTACTTC

V gene: TRBV20-1
D gene: NA
clone size: many
J gene: TRBJ2-1
CDR3 protein: CSALTPVRVDEQFF
CDR3 DNA: TGCAGTGCCCTAACTCCCGTCAGGGTCGATGAGCAGTTCTTC

V gene: TRBV20-1
D gene: NA
clone size: few
J gene: TRBJ2-7
CDR3 protein: CSARLRDHSYEQYF
CDR3 DNA: TGCAGTGCTAGACTCCGGGACCATTCCTACGAGCAGTACTTC

V gene: TRBV28
D gene: TRBD1
clone size: NA
J gene: TRBJ2-3
CDR3 protein: CASSLGGMVTDTQYF
CDR3 DNA: TGTGCCAGCAGCTTAGGGGGCATGGTAACAGATACGCAGTATTTT

V gene: TRBV20-1
D gene: NA
clone size: many
J gene: TRBJ2-1
CDR3 protein: CSAPRDRDLGEQFF
CDR3 DNA: TGCAGTGCTCCCCGGGACCGCGACCTTGGTGAGCAGTTCTTC

V gene: TRBV7-8
D gene: NA
clone size: few
J gene: TRBJ1-2
CDR3 protein: CASSWTVLTTTNYGYTF
CDR3 DNA: TGTGCCAGCAGCTGGACAGTCCTAACAACCACCAACTATGGCTACACCTTC

V gene: TRBV6-4
D gene: TRBD2
clone size: many
J gene: TRBJ2-3
CDR3 protein: CASSPREGVGDTQYF
CDR3 DNA: TGTGCCAGCAGTCCCCGGGAGGGCGTCGGGGATACGCAGTATTTT

V gene: TRBV7-2
D gene: TRBD2
clone size: many
J gene: TRBJ2-2
CDR3 protein: CASSPTGRVTGELFF
CDR3 DNA: TGTGCCAGCAGCCCTACCGGGAGGGTCACCGGGGAGCTGTTTTTT

V gene: TRBV20-1
D gene: NA
clone size: few
J gene: TRBJ1-1
CDR3 protein: CSARIPLTEAFF
CDR3 DNA: TGCAGTGCTAGAATACCCCTCACTGAAGCTTTCTTT

V gene: TRBV7-3
D gene: TRBD2
clone size: once
J gene: TRBJ2-5
CDR3 protein: CASSQTGTTQETEYF
CDR3 DNA: TGTGCCAGCAGTCAAACCGGGACTACACAAGAGACCGAGTACTTC

V gene: TRBV12-3/TRBV12-4
D gene: NA
clone size: many
J gene: TRBJ2-2
CDR3 protein: CASSDTGTGNTGELFF
CDR3 DNA: TGTGCCAGCAGTGATACCGGGACGGGGAACACCGGGGAGCTGTTTTTT

V gene: TRBV29-1
D gene: NA
clone size: few
J gene: TRBJ2-4
CDR3 protein: CSVEARTGQYF
CDR3 DNA: TGCAGCGTTGAAGCCAGGACCGGTCAGTACTTC

V gene: TRBV6-5
D gene: NA
clone size: many
J gene: TRBJ1-1
CDR3 protein: CASTGYTEAFF
CDR3 DNA: TGTGCCAGCACGGGGTACACTGAAGCTTTCTTT

V gene: TRBV6-2/TRBV6-3
D gene: TRBD2
clone size: few
J gene: TRBJ2-3
CDR3 protein: CASSYSFFVAWTSGESTDTQYF
CDR3 DNA: TGTGCCAGCAGTTACTCGTTCTTCGTGGCCTGGACTAGCGGGGAGAGCACAGATACGCAGTATTTT

V gene: TRBV12-3/TRBV12-4
D gene: NA
clone size: many
J gene: TRBJ2-1
CDR3 protein: CASRRTETYNEQFF
CDR3 DNA: TGTGCCAGCAGGAGGACAGAGACATACAATGAGCAGTTCTTC

V gene: TRBV4-2
D gene: NA
clone size: NA
J gene: TRBJ1-6
CDR3 protein: CASSQEPEDNSPLHF
CDR3 DNA: TGTGCCAGCAGCCAAGAACCCGAGGATAATTCACCCCTCCACTTT

V gene: TRBV6-1
D gene: TRBD1
clone size: NA
J gene: TRBJ2-1
CDR3 protein: CASRNRGQNLYNNEQFF
CDR3 DNA: TGTGCCAGCAGGAACAGGGGACAAAACTTATATAACAATGAGCAGTTCTTC

V gene: TRBV7-2
D gene: NA
clone size: NA
J gene: TRBJ2-5
CDR3 protein: CASSYLGLGQTQYF
CDR3 DNA: TGTGCCAGCAGCTACCTAGGGCTTGGACAGACCCAGTACTTC

V gene: TRBV24-1
D gene: TRBD2
clone size: few
J gene: TRBJ2-2
CDR3 protein: CATSDPLTSGHTGELFF
CDR3 DNA: TGTGCCACCAGTGACCCCCTGACTAGCGGCCACACCGGGGAGCTGTTTTTT

V gene: TRBV5-1
D gene: TRBD2
clone size: few
J gene: TRBJ2-7
CDR3 protein: CASSLETSGWAYEQYF
CDR3 DNA: TGCGCCAGCAGCTTGGAGACTAGCGGGTGGGCCTACGAGCAGTACTTC

V gene: TRBV5-1
D gene: NA
clone size: many
J gene: TRBJ2-3
CDR3 protein: CASAFVHRTDTQYF
CDR3 DNA: TGCGCCAGTGCTTTCGTTCACCGAACAGATACGCAGTATTTT

V gene: TRBV6-5
D gene: NA
clone size: few
J gene: TRBJ1-2
CDR3 protein: CASSYRGSNYGYTF
CDR3 DNA: TGTGCCAGCAGTTACCGGGGGTCTAACTATGGCTACACCTTC

V gene: TRBV4-1
D gene: NA
clone size: many
J gene: TRBJ2-1
CDR3 protein: CASSQLGNEQFF
CDR3 DNA: TGCGCCAGCAGCCAACTAGGCAATGAGCAGTTCTTC

V gene: TRBV29-1
D gene: NA
clone size: NA
J gene: TRBJ2-1
CDR3 protein: CSVETSRGQFF
CDR3 DNA: TGCAGCGTTGAAACCTCCAGGGGCCAGTTCTTC

V gene: TRBV10-3
D gene: NA
clone size: NA
J gene: TRBJ2-3
CDR3 protein: CAISGGPSTANTDTQYF
CDR3 DNA: TGTGCCATCAGCGGGGGCCCCTCGACAGCGAACACAGATACGCAGTATTTT

V gene: TRBV5-1
D gene: NA
clone size: few
J gene: TRBJ2-7
CDR3 protein: CASSWGDKSYEQYF
CDR3 DNA: TGCGCCAGCAGCTGGGGGGACAAATCCTACGAGCAGTACTTC

V gene: TRBV13
D gene: TRBD1
clone size: NA
J gene: TRBJ2-7
CDR3 protein: CASSPLDRAPSGAYEQYF
CDR3 DNA: TGTGCCAGCAGCCCCCTGGACAGGGCCCCCTCTGGGGCCTACGAGCAGTACTTC

V gene: TRBV7-9
D gene: TRBD1
clone size: few
J gene: TRBJ2-7
CDR3 protein: CASSLGWGQDSYEQYF
CDR3 DNA: TGTGCCAGCAGCTTAGGTTGGGGACAGGACTCCTACGAGCAGTACTTC

V gene: TRBV4-2
D gene: TRBD1
clone size: NA
J gene: TRBJ1-1
CDR3 protein: CASSQADRRTEAFF
CDR3 DNA: TGTGCCAGCAGCCAAGCGGACAGGCGGACTGAAGCTTTCTTT

V gene: TRBV20-1
D gene: NA
clone size: few
J gene: TRBJ1-4
CDR3 protein: CSAKHATNEKLFF
CDR3 DNA: TGCAGTGCTAAACACGCAACTAATGAAAAACTGTTTTTT

V gene: TRBV7-2
D gene: NA
clone size: many
J gene: TRBJ1-5
CDR3 protein: CASSLLGSNQPQHF
CDR3 DNA: TGTGCCAGCAGCCTACTTGGGAGCAATCAGCCCCAGCATTTT

V gene: TRBV29-1
D gene: NA
clone size: NA
J gene: TRBJ2-3
CDR3 protein: CSVENNPDTQYF
CDR3 DNA: TGCAGCGTTGAAAACAACCCAGATACGCAGTATTTT

V gene: TRBV2
D gene: TRBD2
clone size: NA
J gene: TRBJ2-2
CDR3 protein: CAICLSRAGGPRNTGELFF
CDR3 DNA: TGTGCCATCTGTTTAAGTAGGGCGGGAGGGCCCCGGAACACCGGGGAGCTGTTTTTT

V gene: TRBV12-3/TRBV12-4
D gene: TRBD1
clone size: NA
J gene: TRBJ1-5
CDR3 protein: CASSETNDRGYYSNQPQHF
CDR3 DNA: TGTGCCAGCAGCGAAACTAATGACAGGGGGTATTATAGCAATCAGCCCCAGCATTTT

V gene: TRBV20-1
D gene: NA
clone size: many
J gene: TRBJ2-3
CDR3 protein: CSASGSSTDTQYF
CDR3 DNA: TGCAGTGCTAGTGGAAGCTCCACAGATACGCAGTATTTT

V gene: TRBV15
D gene: TRBD1
clone size: NA
J gene: TRBJ1-5
CDR3 protein: CATSRGGTGGIQPQHF
CDR3 DNA: TGTGCCACCAGCAGAGGTGGTACAGGGGGGATTCAGCCCCAGCATTTT

V gene: TRBV20-1
D gene: NA
clone size: NA
J gene: TRBJ2-5
CDR3 protein: CSARRRGRETQYF
CDR3 DNA: TGCAGTGCTAGGAGGAGGGGCCGGGAGACCCAGTACTTC

V gene: TRBV5-1
D gene: NA
clone size: NA
J gene: TRBJ2-6
CDR3 protein: CASSSPNSGANVLTF
CDR3 DNA: TGCGCCAGCAGCTCCCCTAACTCTGGGGCCAACGTCCTGACTTTC

V gene: TRBV12-3/TRBV12-4
D gene: NA
clone size: many
J gene: TRBJ2-6
CDR3 protein: CASSFSGANVLTF
CDR3 DNA: TGTGCCAGCAGTTTCTCTGGGGCCAACGTCCTGACTTTC

V gene: TRBV5-1
D gene: NA
clone size: NA
J gene: TRBJ2-2
CDR3 protein: CASSLVEGNTGELFF
CDR3 DNA: TGCGCCAGCAGCTTGGTTGAGGGGAACACCGGGGAGCTGTTTTTT

V gene: TRBV5-1
D gene: TRBD2
clone size: few
J gene: TRBJ2-3
CDR3 protein: CASSLNSGSTDTQYF
CDR3 DNA: TGCGCCAGCAGCTTGAATAGCGGGAGCACAGATACGCAGTATTTT

V gene: TRBV29-1
D gene: TRBD1
clone size: many
J gene: TRBJ2-7
CDR3 protein: CSAAGTGRNEQYF
CDR3 DNA: TGCAGCGCTGCCGGGACAGGGAGGAACGAGCAGTACTTC

V gene: TRBV5-1
D gene: NA
clone size: few
J gene: TRBJ2-3
CDR3 protein: CASSLFDSSDTQYF
CDR3 DNA: TGCGCCAGCAGCTTGTTTGATAGCTCCGATACGCAGTATTTT